This T cell receptor beta chain was profiled in a study of Tregs in tolerant kidney transplant recipients. The data were produced by immunoSEQ multiplex PCR, yet TCRdb's version contains in-frame clones alone and is incomplete. Found here are 54,000 or so clones, about 90% of them singletons; the top ten hold 12% to 15%. This CDR3 region has 17 residues. Trimming removed 4 bases at V and 1 base at J, with 19 bases between. Germline V gene sequence: CDR1 SGHRS, CDR2 YFSETQ. Related graft donors supplied nonmyeloablative bone marrow transplants, and mixed chimerism was transient. Unstimulated Tregs (CD4+CD25+CD127-) and CD4+CD25- non-Tregs were sorted from PBMCs. Findings of the study overall: Biological reproducibility was not directly addressed in this study. Findings come from small patient numbers and require larger validation. Nucleotide sequences could not be compared across some patients' samples due to primer changes.

Concerning this clone: No antigen is known for it.

Sequencing used CD8+ T cells from blood (PBMCs), obtained 24 months after the transplant. This TCR was recovered from a human patient who received a combined kidney and bone marrow transplant. These T cells may partly come from the graft donor. This chain uses TRBV5-1 with TRBJ2-3, with D perhaps matching TRBD2 (5 bases). The CDR3, as DNA: TGCGCCAGCAGCCGGAGTGGCGAGTGGGAGCGCACAGATACGCAGTATTTT. It translates to CASSRSGEWERTDTQYF.